A single sample gave rise to the 16 T cell receptor beta chains below, sequenced in a study of CXCR3-negative and CXCR3-positive naive CD8 T cells. Preparation of TRB cDNA libraries relied on 5' RACE carrying UMI labels. One entry per CDR3 protein, without DNA, is what TCRdb gives after re-calling the 5' RACE reads. The data include over 35,000 distinct CDR3 sequences; the top ten clones carry about 15%. The sample consisted of memory CD8+ T cells from blood. Receptors were obtained from a human donor in good health. Some clones in this sample may be carry-over from other donors' samples.

The CDR3 loop reads CASSERPNEQFF. The V and J genes are TRBV5-1 and TRBJ2-1; TCRdb lists TRBD1, though no DNA is available to test this call. There are 12 residues in the CDR3. The V gene's germline CDR1 is SGHRS and CDR2 YFSETQ. Complete variable domain (other parts from reference TRBV5-1 and TRBJ2-1): KAGVTQTPRYLIKTRGQQVTLSCSPISGHRSVSWYQQTPGQGLQFLFEYFSETQRNKGNFPGRFSGRQFSNSRSEMNVSTLELGDSALYLCASSERPNEQFFGPGTRLTVL.

The chain employs TRBV23-1 and TRBJ1-2; the D gene TCRdb calls, TRBD1, cannot be checked with no DNA. TRBV23-1 is designated an ORF whose function remains uncertain. The CDR3 has 13 amino acids. Here the CDR3 reads CASSQGLPHGYTF.

The genes are TRBV4-3 and TRBJ2-2; the D call from TCRdb, TRBD1, cannot be confirmed without DNA. The length of the CDR3 is 17 residues. The germline CDR1 and CDR2 sequences are LGHNA and YSLEER. CDR3 sequence reads: CASSPSTGTGTSGELFF.

The rearrangement uses TRBV6-2 or TRBV6-3 and TRBJ2-3. Germline loops: CDR1 MNHEY, CDR2 SVGEGT. The CDR3 is 21 residues long. The CDR3 is CASSYSISLLAGSRRTDTQYF.

This chain connects TRBV29-1 to TRBJ1-3. Germline CDR1 is SQVTM and CDR2 is ANQGSEA. The CDR3 runs to 16 residues. The CDR3 here is CSVALYLDKAGNTIYF.

The chain is built from TRBV10-1 and TRBJ1-1. The germline gives CDR1 WNHNN, CDR2 SYGVQD (reference sequence). The CDR3 covers 12 residues. This chain's CDR3 is CASSEQDTEAFF.

The chain employs TRBV12-3 or TRBV12-4 and TRBJ1-1. CDR3 length: 12 amino acids. CDR3 sequence reads: CASTIAWEEAFF.

The V gene is TRBV25-1, the J gene TRBJ2-7; TCRdb lists TRBD2, though no DNA is available to test this call. Germline V gene lookup returns CDR1 MGHDK and CDR2 SYGVNS. This CDR3 contains 13 residues. The CDR3 region is CASSEVLAGEQYF.

This sequence joins TRBV20-1 and TRBJ2-7. The CDR3 runs to 13 residues. Per the germline V gene, CDR1 is DFQATT and CDR2 is SNEGSKA (reference sequence). CDR3 residues: CSASPLGRYEQYF.

The chain recombines TRBV7-9 with TRBJ1-6; absent DNA, TCRdb's TRBD1 call cannot be checked. The CDR3 is 16 amino acids. From germline, CDR1 is SEHNR and CDR2 FQNEAQ (reference sequence). Here the CDR3 reads CASSLSADRRNSPLHF.

The V and J genes are TRBV7-2 and TRBJ2-2. Germline V CDR1 and CDR2: SGHTA, FQGNSA. The CDR3 loop spans 15 amino acids. The CDR3 loop is CASSLASSLSGELFF. Together with reference TRBV7-2 and TRBJ2-2, the CDR3 gives the full variable domain: GAGVSQSPSNKVTEKGKDVELRCDPISGHTALYWYRQSLGQGLEFLIYFQGNSAPDKSGLPSDRFSAERTGGSVSTLTIQRTQQEDSAVYLCASSLASSLSGELFFGEGSRLTVL.

V gene TRBV28 combines with J gene TRBJ2-5; TCRdb designates TRBD2, a call that cannot be tested without DNA. Germline V CDR1 and CDR2: MDHEN, SYDVKM. CDR3 size: 14 residues. CDR3 protein: CASRGVAGEETQYF. The full variable domain, with the rest looked up from reference TRBV28 and TRBJ2-5, is DVKVTQSSRYLVKRTGEKVFLECVQDMDHENMFWYRQDPGLGLRLIYFSYDVKMKEKGDIPEGYSVSREKKERFSLILESASTNQTSMYLCASRGVAGEETQYFGPGTRLLVL.

This sequence joins TRBV27 and TRBJ2-3; TCRdb lists TRBD2, though no DNA is available to test this call. CDR3 length: 11 residues. Germline loops: CDR1 MNHEY, CDR2 SMNVEV (reference sequence). Here the CDR3 reads CASRSGHTQYF.

This sequence joins TRBV20-1 and TRBJ2-3; TCRdb indicates TRBD2, and absent DNA this call remains unverified. The CDR3 is 16 residues long. The germline V gene encodes CDR1 DFQATT and CDR2 SNEGSKA (reference sequence). CDR3 amino acids: CSARDFRGTGLYTQYF.

The chain joins TRBV6-4 to TRBJ1-5. Germline CDR1 MRHNA, CDR2 SNTAGT. The CDR3 sequence is 15 residues long. CDR3 sequence reads: CASSEEASGGQPQHF.

The chain links TRBV12-3 or TRBV12-4 to TRBJ2-1; as DNA is missing, the TRBD2 call by TCRdb cannot be tested. The CDR3 contains 15 residues. The CDR3 here is CASSFIAGGINEQFF.